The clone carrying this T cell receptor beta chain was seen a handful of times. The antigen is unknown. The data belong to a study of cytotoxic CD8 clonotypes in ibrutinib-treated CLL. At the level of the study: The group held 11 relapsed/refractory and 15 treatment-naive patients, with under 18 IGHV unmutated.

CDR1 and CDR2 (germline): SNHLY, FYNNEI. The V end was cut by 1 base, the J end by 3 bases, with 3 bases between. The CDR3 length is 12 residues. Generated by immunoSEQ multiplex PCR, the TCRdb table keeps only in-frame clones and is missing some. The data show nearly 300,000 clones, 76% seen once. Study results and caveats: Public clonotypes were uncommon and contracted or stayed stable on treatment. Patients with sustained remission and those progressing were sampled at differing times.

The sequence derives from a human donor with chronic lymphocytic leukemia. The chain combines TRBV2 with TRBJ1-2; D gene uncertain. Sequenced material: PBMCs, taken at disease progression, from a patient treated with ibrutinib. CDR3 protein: CASSEVDYGYTF. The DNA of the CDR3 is TGTGCCAGCAGTGAAGTGGACTATGGCTACACCTTC.